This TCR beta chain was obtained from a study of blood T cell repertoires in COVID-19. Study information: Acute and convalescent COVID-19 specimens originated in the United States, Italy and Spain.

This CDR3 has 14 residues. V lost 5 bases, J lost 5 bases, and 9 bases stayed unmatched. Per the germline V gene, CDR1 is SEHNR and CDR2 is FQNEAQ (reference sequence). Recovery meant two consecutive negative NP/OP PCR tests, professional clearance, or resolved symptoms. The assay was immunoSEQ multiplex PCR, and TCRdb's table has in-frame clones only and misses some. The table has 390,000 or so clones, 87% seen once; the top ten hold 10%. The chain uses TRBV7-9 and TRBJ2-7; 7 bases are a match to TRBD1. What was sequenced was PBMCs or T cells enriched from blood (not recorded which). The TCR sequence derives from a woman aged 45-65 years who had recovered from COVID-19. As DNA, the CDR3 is TGTGCCAGCAGCCTTTCCGGGACAGTCAACGAGCAGTACTTC. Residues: CASSLSGTVNEQYF.